Here is one TCR beta chain with its context. This clone was observed a single time. The antigen it binds to is not known. Per-nucleotide qualities are absent, and no much larger clonotype sits a single base away. One collaborating source in Seattle enrolled patients while the patients were actively infected and followed the patients over time throughout the course of disease. The collaborating institutions used their own protocols to collect whole blood in K2EDTA tubes. For TCRbeta analysis, collaborators shipped samples as frozen whole blood, isolated PBMCs, or DNA extracted from either of those sample types. The data originate from a study of blood T cell repertoires in COVID-19 (TCRdb year 2020). For the wider study: Collaborator samples came from the United States, Italy and Spain and covered acute and convalescent phases of COVID-19. Where available, HLA class I and class II types were taken from metadata supplied by the sample provider and were not determined by assay-based typing. Subjects who had been exposed to COVID-19, were actively infected with it, or had recovered from it provided the deeply sampled blood TCRbeta repertoires that made up the dataset. The material from the prospective study consisted of cDNA or gDNA derived from T cells, B-cell-depleted T cells, or PBMCs. The repertoires were made available in a free public database intended to serve as a resource for research on the immune response to SARS-CoV-2. The samples were drawn from the first 160 participants of the ongoing ImmuneRACE study and from some 1,300 subjects provided by 6 global collaborators. Nearly every sample came with metadata listing a de-identified subject ID, COVID-19 status, age in years and sex. Results the study describes overall, beyond this receptor: How much clinical and demographic metadata was included differed by source and by participant, and the metadata was provided uncurated.

The CDR3 starts with the cysteine, ends with the phenylalanine, and has 16 residues. Only the CDR3 DNA stays, 48 bases, in frame from base 1. Between the V and J ends, shortened by 2 bases and 5 bases respectively, the junction contains 17 bases. CDR1 and CDR2 (LGHDT, YNNKEL) derive from the germline V gene (reference sequence). The immunoSEQ Assay, a bias-controlled multiplex PCR, was used to amplify TCRbeta CDR3 regions from genomic DNA. The published analysis was carried out like this. Nucleated cell counts per sample were estimated from amplification of reference gene primers within the assay. Sequence reads were collapsed and filtered to measure the absolute abundance of every unique TCRbeta CDR3 rearrangement. For each sample, productive Simpson clonality was calculated by taking the square root of Simpson's diversity index across productive rearrangements. The clones in this table, taken by TCRdb from immuneACCESS, are in-frame only. Not every clone is retained; where verified, under half of the shortfall comes from an unresolved V gene, and the cause of the rest is unknown. V, J and clone size were drawn from that table, and D and trimming were deduced from the DNA. This sample has 300,000 to 400,000 clones in its table, and roughly 87% of those were observed once. Just over 9.5% of the sample is in the top ten clones.

The clonotype comes from a man aged 30 to 39 with COVID-19, enrolled during active disease. The rearranged segments are TRBV3-1 (or the pseudogene TRBV3-2) and TRBJ2-3; a tentative D call is TRBD2 (5 bases match). Sequenced input: peripheral blood. The encoded CDR3 is CASSQLRRNHKDTQYF. The nucleotide sequence is TGTGCCAGCAGCCAACTCCGGAGGAACCACAAAGATACGCAGTATTTT.